Following are 10 T cell receptor beta chains from one sample sequenced in a study of metastatic and nonmetastatic thyroid tumors. Patients underwent thyroid surgery, and none had received any treatment before it. With MiXCR, TCRdb reprocessed the PCR reads. The sample shows about 93,000 clones, about 12% of them seen only once. The sample comprised blood. These receptors came from a female donor with papillary thyroid cancer or a benign thyroid nodule (not recorded which). Some clones in this sample may be carry-over from other donors' samples.

V usage is TRBV27 and J usage is TRBJ1-6, with D hard to call. Trimming cost V 0 bases and J 3 bases, with 6 bases left between them. From germline, CDR1 is MNHEY and CDR2 SMNVEV (reference sequence). This CDR3 spans 15 amino acids. In DNA form, the CDR3 reads TGTGCCAGCAGTTTATCGCAGGTCTATAATTCACCCCTCCACTTT. It is translated as CASSLSQVYNSPLHF.

This clone was detected many times. The chain has TRBV10-3 and TRBJ1-1; D possibly corresponds to TRBD1 (5 bases). This CDR3 is 16 amino acids long. The V end was cut by 10 bases, the J end by 0 bases, with 21 bases between. Germline-derived CDR1 and CDR2 are ENHRY and SYGVKD. Written as DNA, the CDR3 is TGTGCCAGTGTGTATGGACCGGGACTACTGAACACTGAAGCTTTCTTT. Translation: CASVYGPGLLNTEAFF.

This clone was recorded many times. The chain recombines TRBV20-1 with TRBJ2-4, with 9 bases fitting TRBD1. Germline-derived CDR1 and CDR2 are DFQATT and SNEGSKA (reference sequence). V lost 6 bases and J lost 6; bases outside the gene matches: 15. This CDR3 spans 16 amino acids. The CDR3 protein is CSAPGPGQGLGNIQYF. The CDR3 region has the DNA TGCAGTGCGCCCGGGCCGGGACAGGGTCTGGGAAACATTCAGTACTTC.

The table lists this clone with many counts. The V gene is TRBV10-3, the J gene TRBJ1-2, with D possibly TRBD1 on 6 matching bases. The germline V gene has CDR1 ENHRY and CDR2 SYGVKD. The CDR3 runs to 16 residues. Trimming stripped 8 bases from V and 2 bases from J, with 21 bases between. CDR3 DNA: TGTGCCATCGGAGCTCGGGGGCAGCGCCACAACTATGGCTACACCTTC. Its protein is CAIGARGQRHNYGYTF.

This clone was observed at least ten times. The CDR3 loop reads CASSQTGAGNTIYF. CDR3 nucleotide sequence: TGCGCCAGCAGCCAGACAGGAGCTGGAAACACCATATATTTT. This chain joins TRBV4-3 and TRBJ1-3; D is possibly TRBD1 (6 bases). The CDR3 length is 14 residues. Per germline, CDR1 LGHNA and CDR2 YSLEER. Trimming took off 3 bases at V and 2 bases at J, with 8 bases between the two ends.

On this clone itself: This sequence may be a read error, since a much larger clone differs from it by one base. Here the CDR3 reads CASSIYKGRGNEQFF. The CDR3 DNA sequence: TGTGCCAGTAGTATCTACAAGGGGCGGGGGAATGAGCAGTTCTTC. The chain recombines TRBV19 with TRBJ2-1, with 7 bases matching TRBD2. The V and J ends lost 3 bases and 7 bases, in that order; junction bases with no gene match: 9. Germline assignment: CDR1 LNHDA and CDR2 SQIVND (reference sequence). The CDR3 length is 15 residues.

At least ten counts were recorded for this clone. This chain joins TRBV6-2 or TRBV6-3 and TRBJ2-3; D is unresolved. Germline CDR1 and CDR2: MNHEY and SVGEGT. V was cut by 4 bases and J by 8 bases, with 13 bases left in between. This CDR3 has 13 amino acids. Here the CDR3 DNA reads TGTGCCAGCAGTTTAAGCGCCCCATCTACGCAGTATTTT. Its protein product is CASSLSAPSTQYF.

The table lists this clone with many counts. V is TRBV19 and J is TRBJ2-3, with D tentatively TRBD1 (6 bases). The CDR3 totals 15 residues. Germline CDR1 and CDR2: LNHDA and SQIVND (reference sequence). V was cut by 5 bases and J by 3 bases, with 15 bases left in between. The CDR3 region is CASSFSSGATDTQYF. CDR3 bases: TGTGCCAGTAGTTTTTCCTCAGGGGCGACAGATACGCAGTATTTT.

This chain links TRBV14 with TRBJ2-2; 9 bases are a match to TRBD2. Unmatched junction bases numbered 4, after V lost 1 base and J lost 7 bases. This CDR3 comprises 15 residues. Germline loops: CDR1 SGHDN, CDR2 FVKESK. DNA for the CDR3: TGTGCCAGCAGCCAAGTGGGACTAGCAAACGGGGAGCTGTTTTTT. Protein: CASSQVGLANGELFF.

This chain connects TRBV19 to TRBJ2-3; 13 nucleotides agree with TRBD2. The ends lost 5 bases at V and 5 bases at J; junction bases unmatched: 13. CDR1 is LNHDA and CDR2 is SQIVND in the germline V gene (reference sequence). CDR3 size: 18 residues. CDR3 in amino acids: CASSEPRLWTSGRDTQYF. CDR3 sequence (DNA): TGTGCCAGTAGTGAGCCTCGGCTCTGGACTAGCGGGAGAGATACGCAGTATTTT.